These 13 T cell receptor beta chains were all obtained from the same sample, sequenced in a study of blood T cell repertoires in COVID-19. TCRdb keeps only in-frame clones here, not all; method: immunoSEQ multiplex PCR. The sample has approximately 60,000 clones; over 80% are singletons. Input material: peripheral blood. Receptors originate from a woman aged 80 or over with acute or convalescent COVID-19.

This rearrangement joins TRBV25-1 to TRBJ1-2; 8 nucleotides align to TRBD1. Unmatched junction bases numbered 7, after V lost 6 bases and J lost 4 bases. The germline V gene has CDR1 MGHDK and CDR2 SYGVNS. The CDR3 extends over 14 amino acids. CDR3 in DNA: TGTGCCAGCAGAAATCAGGGGGCAGGCTATGGCTACACCTTC. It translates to CASRNQGAGYGYTF.

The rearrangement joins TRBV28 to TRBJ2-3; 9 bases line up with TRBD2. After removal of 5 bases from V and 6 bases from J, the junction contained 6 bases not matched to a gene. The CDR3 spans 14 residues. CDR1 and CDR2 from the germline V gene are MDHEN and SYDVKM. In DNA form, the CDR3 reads TGTGCCAGCAGTCGGGCTAGCGGGACTGATACGCAGTATTTT. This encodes CASSRASGTDTQYF.

CDR3 DNA: TGTGCCAGCAGTGAGATACCAGGGACAATCCTTCGTGAAGCTTTCTTT. It yields the protein CASSEIPGTILREAFF. The chain links TRBV25-1 to TRBJ1-1; TRBD1 is a possible D gene (6 bases). Germline loops: CDR1 MGHDK, CDR2 SYGVNS. CDR3 size: 16 residues. The ends were cut back, 3 bases at V and 7 bases at J, with 21 bases in the middle. Looking up the rest from reference TRBV25-1 and TRBJ1-1 gives the full variable domain: EADIYQTPRYLVIGTGKKITLECSQTMGHDKMYWYQQDPGMELHLIHYSYGVNSTEKGDLSSESTVSRIRTEHFPLTLESARPSHTSQYLCASSEIPGTILREAFFGQGTRLTVV.

Here the CDR3 DNA reads TGTGCCAGCAGGAACAGGGGCAACACCGGGGAGCTGTTTTTT. This sequence encodes CASRNRGNTGELFF. The V gene is TRBV19, the J gene TRBJ2-2, with 7 nucleotides matching TRBD1. V lost 9 bases, J lost 2 bases, and 6 bases stayed unmatched. Per germline, CDR1 LNHDA and CDR2 SQIVND (reference sequence). The CDR3 is 14 residues long.

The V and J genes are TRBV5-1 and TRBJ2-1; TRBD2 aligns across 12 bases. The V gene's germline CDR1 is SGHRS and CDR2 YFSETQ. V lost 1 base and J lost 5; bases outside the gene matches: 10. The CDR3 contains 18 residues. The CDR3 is CASSLPSGGAKTHNEQFF. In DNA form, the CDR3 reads TGCGCCAGCAGCTTGCCTAGCGGGGGGGCGAAGACGCACAATGAGCAGTTCTTC.

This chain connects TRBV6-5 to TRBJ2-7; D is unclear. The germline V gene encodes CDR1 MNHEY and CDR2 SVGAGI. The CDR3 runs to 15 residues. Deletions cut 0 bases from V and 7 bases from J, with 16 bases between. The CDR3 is CASSYSSVGSWEQYF. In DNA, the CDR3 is TGTGCCAGCAGTTACTCGAGCGTCGGCTCGTGGGAGCAGTACTTC.

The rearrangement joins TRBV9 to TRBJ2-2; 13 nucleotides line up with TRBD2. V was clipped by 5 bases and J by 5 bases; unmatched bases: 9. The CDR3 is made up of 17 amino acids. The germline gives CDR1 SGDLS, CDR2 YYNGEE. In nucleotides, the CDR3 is TGTGCCAGCAGTGATAGACTAGCGGGGGGATGGACCGGGGAGCTGTTTTTT. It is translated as CASSDRLAGGWTGELFF.

Here the CDR3 DNA reads TGTGCCAGCAGCGACCGGGACAGGGGAAACTATGGCTACACCTTC. Translated, it gives CASSDRDRGNYGYTF. V gene TRBV9 combines with J gene TRBJ1-2; 10 bases align to TRBD1. Germline CDR1 and CDR2: SGDLS and YYNGEE. This CDR3 is built from 15 residues. J gave up 2 bases and V 3 bases, and 4 bases lay outside the gene matches.

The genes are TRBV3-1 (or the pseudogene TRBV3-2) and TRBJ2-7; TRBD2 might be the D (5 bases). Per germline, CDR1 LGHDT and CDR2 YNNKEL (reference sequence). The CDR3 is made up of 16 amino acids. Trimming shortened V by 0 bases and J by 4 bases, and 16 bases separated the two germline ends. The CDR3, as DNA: TGTGCCAGCAGCCAAGAAAATCGGGATGAGGGTTACGAGCAGTACTTC. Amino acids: CASSQENRDEGYEQYF.

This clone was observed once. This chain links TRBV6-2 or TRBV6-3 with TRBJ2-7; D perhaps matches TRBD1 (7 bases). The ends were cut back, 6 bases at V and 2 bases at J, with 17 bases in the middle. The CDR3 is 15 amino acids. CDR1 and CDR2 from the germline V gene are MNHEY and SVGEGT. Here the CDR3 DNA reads TGTGCCAGCAGCATCTTCCCAGGGGGGACCTACGAGCAGTACTTC. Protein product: CASSIFPGGTYEQYF.

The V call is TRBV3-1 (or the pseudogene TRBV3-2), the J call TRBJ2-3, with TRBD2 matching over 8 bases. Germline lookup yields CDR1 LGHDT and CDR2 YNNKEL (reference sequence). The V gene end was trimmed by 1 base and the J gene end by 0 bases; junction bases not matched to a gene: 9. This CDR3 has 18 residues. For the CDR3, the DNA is TGTGCCAGCAGCCAAGCGGTCCCAGCGGGGGCTAGCACAGATACGCAGTATTTT. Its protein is CASSQAVPAGASTDTQYF.

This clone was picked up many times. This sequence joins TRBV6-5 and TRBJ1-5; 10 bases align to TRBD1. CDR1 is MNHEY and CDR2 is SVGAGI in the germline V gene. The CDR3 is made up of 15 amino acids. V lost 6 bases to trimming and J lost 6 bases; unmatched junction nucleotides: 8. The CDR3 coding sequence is TGTGCCAGCAGCCGGGGACAGGGGAATAGTCAGCCCCAGCATTTT. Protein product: CASSRGQGNSQPQHF.

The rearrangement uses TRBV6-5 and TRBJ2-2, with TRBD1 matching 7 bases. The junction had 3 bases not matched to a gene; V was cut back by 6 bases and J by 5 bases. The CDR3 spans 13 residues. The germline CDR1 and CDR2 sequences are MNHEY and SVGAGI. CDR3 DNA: TGTGCCAGCAGCTTGGGACAGACCGGGGAGCTGTTTTTT. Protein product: CASSLGQTGELFF.